The 21 T cell receptor beta chains below were found in one sample sequenced in a study of beta chain features in type 1 diabetes. Expressed TCRB transcripts were sequenced because the entire RNA isolate underwent reverse transcription. Only in-frame clones appear in the TCRdb table, and some are missing; sequencing was by immunoSEQ multiplex PCR. The sample carries approximately 730,000 clones, around an eighth recorded once. Study-wide points: All four CD4+ subsets of Type 1 diabetes patients contained TCRB CDR3s that were moderately but significantly shorter.

What these receptors recognize is not known. Source material: naive CD4+ T cells from blood. Every receptor here comes from a man aged 18 to 30 with type 1 diabetes.

This clone turned up a few times. This chain connects TRBV18 to TRBJ2-7, with a possible D match to TRBD1 (6 bases). Germline CDR1 reads KGHSH; CDR2 reads LQKENI. CDR3 size: 14 residues. V was clipped by 3 bases and J by 3 bases, with 12 bases between them. The DNA for the CDR3 is TGTGCCAGCTCACCGCCGACAGGCCTCTACGAGCAGTACTTC. Amino acids: CASSPPTGLYEQYF.

The chain employs TRBV7-8 and TRBJ2-5; 11 bases line up with TRBD1. CDR1 SGHVS and CDR2 FQNEAQ come from the germline V gene. The CDR3 loop spans 17 amino acids. The V segment lost 2 bases and the J segment 5 bases; nucleotides outside the gene matches: 10. As DNA, the CDR3 is TGTGCCAGCAGCTTATGGTCAGGACAGGGGGCGTCGGAGACCCAGTACTTC. Residues: CASSLWSGQGASETQYF.

The rearrangement links TRBV29-1 to TRBJ2-5, with TRBD1 identical over 10 bases. With the DNA end fitting TRBJ2-7 better, the J assignment may be wrong. The V gene's germline CDR1 is SQVTM and CDR2 ANQGSEA. This CDR3 spans 15 amino acids. The DNA for the CDR3 is TGCAGCGTCTTGAAAGGGGGACAGGGGACCTACGAGCAGTACTTC. Amino acid sequence: CSVLKGGQGTYEQYF.

This clone has only a few counts. The V and J genes are TRBV30 and TRBJ2-7; TRBD1 matches at 7 bases. V dropped 0 bases and J dropped 7; count of bases not matched to a gene: 6. Germline V gene lookup returns CDR1 GTSNPN and CDR2 SVGIG (reference sequence). CDR3 length: 13 amino acids. The CDR3 bases are TGTGCCTGGAGTGTAGGGGACAGCCTAGAGCAGTACTTC. Encoded protein: CAWSVGDSLEQYF.

The rearrangement joins TRBV7-6 to TRBJ1-1; D may be TRBD1 (5 bases). The CDR3 is made up of 16 amino acids. CDR1 is SGHVS, CDR2 FNYEAQ, per germline. With 1 base removed from V and 0 bases from J, the gap between germline ends came to 12 bases. DNA for the CDR3: TGTGCCAGCAGCTTAGTCGGGCAGGGAGTGAACACTGAAGCTTTCTTT. As protein: CASSLVGQGVNTEAFF.

There are a few counts of this clone. The rearrangement uses TRBV5-1 and TRBJ1-1, with a possible D match to TRBD1 (5 bases). The CDR3 is made up of 15 amino acids. V shed 4 bases and J shed 2 bases, with 15 bases lying between them. Germline V lookup: CDR1 SGHRS, CDR2 YFSETQ. The CDR3 nucleotides are TGCGCCAGCAGCCCACTTTCGGGGACCAACACTGAAGCTTTCTTT. Protein sequence: CASSPLSGTNTEAFF.

V is TRBV29-1 and J is TRBJ1-6; 7 nucleotides line up with TRBD1. The germline CDR1 and CDR2 sequences are SQVTM and ANQGSEA. With V trimmed by 7 bases and J by 6 bases, 6 bases remained unmatched. CDR3 length: 13 amino acids. CDR3 sequence (DNA): TGCAGCGCCAGGGACAGTGCTAATTCACCCCTCCACTTT. Translation: CSARDSANSPLHF.

The chain recombines TRBV30 with TRBJ2-2; 8 bases match TRBD2. Germline-derived CDR1 and CDR2 are GTSNPN and SVGIG (reference sequence). V gave up 0 bases and J gave up 8 bases; unmatched junction bases: 5. CDR3 size: 14 residues. CDR3 residues: CAWSVQAGAGELFF. The CDR3 nucleotides are TGTGCCTGGAGTGTACAAGCGGGGGCTGGGGAGCTGTTTTTT.

This clone was seen only a few times. V and J are TRBV2 and TRBJ2-1; 7 bases agree with TRBD2. The junction had 6 bases not matched to a gene; V was cut back by 7 bases and J by 3 bases. The germline CDR1 and CDR2 sequences are SNHLY and FYNNEI. The CDR3 spans 14 residues. The CDR3 DNA reads TGTGCCAGCACAAGCGGGACTTACTACAATGAGCAGTTCTTC. Translated, it gives CASTSGTYYNEQFF. Together with reference TRBV2 and TRBJ2-1, the CDR3 gives the full variable domain: EPEVTQTPSHQVTQMGQEVILRCVPISNHLYFYWYRQILGQKVEFLVSFYNNEISEKSEIFDDQFSVERPDGSNFTLKIRSTKLEDSAMYFCASTSGTYYNEQFFGPGTRLTVL.

The genes are TRBV11-2 and TRBJ2-5; possibly TRBD1 for D (5 bases). Germline CDR1 and CDR2: SGHAT and FQNNGV. The V end was cut by 3 bases, the J end by 3 bases, with 8 bases between. CDR3 length: 13 residues. CDR3 amino acids: CASSFAGKETQYF. The CDR3 DNA reads as TGTGCCAGCAGCTTTGCAGGGAAAGAGACCCAGTACTTC.

Only a few counts were recorded for this clone. The V call is TRBV5-4, the J call TRBJ1-2; D might be TRBD1 (5 bases). Trimming removed 4 bases from V and 5 bases from J, with 12 bases in between. In germline, CDR1 is SGHNT, CDR2 YYREEE (reference sequence). CDR3 length equals 13 residues. CDR3 sequence (DNA): TGTGCCAGCAGCCAAGGGGTAGGGTATGGCTACACCTTC. Encoded protein: CASSQGVGYGYTF.

This clone was counted a few times. The chain carries TRBV6-5 and TRBJ1-2; D is unclear. The germline V gene encodes CDR1 MNHEY and CDR2 SVGAGI. The V end lost 6 bases, the J end lost 7 bases, and 9 bases lay between the germline ends. The CDR3 consists of 11 residues. This CDR3 is CASSRDGGYTF. The CDR3 coding sequence is TGTGCCAGCAGCCGCGATGGTGGCTACACCTTC.

V gene TRBV30 combines with J gene TRBJ2-5, with a possible D match to TRBD2 (7 bases). The CDR3 sequence is 16 residues long. From germline, CDR1 is GTSNPN and CDR2 SVGIG (reference sequence). Trimming shortened V by 8 bases and J by 2 bases, and 24 bases separated the two germline ends. CDR3 protein: CALHSWGGREQETQYF. The CDR3 nucleotides read TGTGCCCTCCACTCCTGGGGGGGGCGCGAACAAGAGACCCAGTACTTC.

This clone was counted between two and nine times. This chain uses TRBV6-5 with TRBJ1-5; no definite D call. Trimming left V 2 bases short and J 0 bases short, with 11 bases between. The CDR3 sequence is 16 residues long. Germline CDR1 reads MNHEY; CDR2 reads SVGAGI. The CDR3 loop is CASSYEAPRSNQPQHF. CDR3 DNA: TGTGCCAGCAGTTACGAGGCACCGCGTAGCAATCAGCCCCAGCATTTT.

This clone has more than one count but fewer than ten. J is TRBJ1-4 and V is TRBV4-1; TRBD1 matches 8 bases. Germline assignment: CDR1 MGHRA and CDR2 YSYEKL. The CDR3 is 16 amino acids. With 0 bases clipped from V and 3 bases from J, the junction kept 3 bases outside the gene matches. CDR3 DNA sequence: TGCGCCAGCAGCCAAGATGGGGACAGGTCTAATGAAAAACTGTTTTTT. Protein: CASSQDGDRSNEKLFF.

This clone was counted between two and nine times. This chain connects TRBV6-1 to TRBJ1-5, with D unresolved. The germline V gene has CDR1 MNHNS and CDR2 SASEGT. V lost 0 bases to trimming and J lost 5 bases, with 11 bases between them. The CDR3 sequence is 15 residues long. In nucleotides, the CDR3 is TGTGCCAGCAGTGAAGCTTCCCCAGGCTATCAGCCCCAGCATTTT. Protein: CASSEASPGYQPQHF.

This chain joins TRBV30 and TRBJ2-7; D unclear. The germline V gene encodes CDR1 GTSNPN and CDR2 SVGIG (reference sequence). Trimming cost V 3 bases and J 1 base, with 7 bases left between them. CDR3 size: 12 residues. The CDR3 loop reads CAWRLNSYEQYF. The CDR3 DNA reads TGTGCCTGGAGACTAAATTCCTACGAGCAGTACTTC.

The V call is TRBV5-1, the J call TRBJ1-1; tentative D call: TRBD1 (6 bases). This CDR3 has 14 residues. Germline V gene lookup returns CDR1 SGHRS and CDR2 YFSETQ. The germline V and J ends were trimmed by 7 bases and 5 bases, with 18 bases remaining between them. CDR3 amino acids: CASLGGGAQTEAFF. CDR3 nucleotides: TGCGCCAGCCTAGGCGGGGGGGCGCAAACTGAAGCTTTCTTT. Full variable domain (remainder filled in from reference TRBV5-1 and TRBJ1-1): KAGVTQTPRYLIKTRGQQVTLSCSPISGHRSVSWYQQTPGQGLQFLFEYFSETQRNKGNFPGRFSGRQFSNSRSEMNVSTLELGDSALYLCASLGGGAQTEAFFGQGTRLTVV.

This clone was observed a few times. The chain joins TRBV30 to TRBJ1-1, with unresolved D. Trimming cost V 3 bases and J 6 bases, with 17 bases left between them. CDR3 length equals 14 residues. Germline V lookup: CDR1 GTSNPN, CDR2 SVGIG (reference sequence). The DNA of the CDR3 is TGTGCCTGGAGCCTCTTTCCCGTGCAGCCTGAAGCTTTCTTT. Translation: CAWSLFPVQPEAFF.

V usage is TRBV29-1 and J usage is TRBJ2-3, with D maybe TRBD2 (6 bases). Germline CDR1 is SQVTM and CDR2 is ANQGSEA. The ends were cut back, 3 bases at V and 5 bases at J, with 9 bases in the middle. There are 12 residues in the CDR3. The CDR3 region is CSVDLGRDTQYF. CDR3 nucleotide sequence: TGCAGCGTTGATCTCGGGAGAGATACGCAGTATTTT.

This chain joins TRBV29-1 and TRBJ1-2, with 8 bases fitting TRBD1. This CDR3 has 14 amino acids. V was pared by 1 base and J by 1 base, with 2 bases of the junction left unmatched. Germline values: CDR1 SQVTM, CDR2 ANQGSEA. The CDR3 bases are TGCAGCGTTGAAGGAACAGGGGGTAACTATGGCTACACCTTC. This sequence encodes CSVEGTGGNYGYTF.